The next 25 T cell receptor beta chains were all read from a single sample in a study of OX40 agonist ivuxolimab in advanced cancers. Clones were read by immunoSEQ multiplex PCR, and TCRdb kept only the in-frame ones, dropping some. The top ten hold 11% to 15% of the sample, which has 60,000 to 75,000 clones, roughly 89% seen once. Source: CD4+ or CD8+ T cells sorted from blood, taken in a trial of the OX40 agonist ivuxolimab. These receptor sequences come from an adult with an advanced solid tumor such as melanoma, head and neck, liver or kidney cancer.

The J gene is TRBJ1-2, the V gene TRBV25-1, with D possibly matching TRBD1 (5 bases). Between the trimmed V and J ends, which lost 4 bases and 2 bases, there was a span of 11 bases. Per germline, CDR1 MGHDK and CDR2 SYGVNS. The CDR3 loop spans 14 amino acids. The CDR3 region is CASSATGRNYGYTF. CDR3 sequence (DNA): TGTGCCAGCAGTGCAACGGGGCGCAACTATGGCTACACCTTC.

This rearrangement joins TRBV6-6 to TRBJ2-1; 7 bases are shared with TRBD1. Germline lookup yields CDR1 MNHNY and CDR2 SVGAGI (reference sequence). CDR3 length: 14 residues. Germline trimming cut 7 bases from V and 0 bases from J; bases unmatched to any gene: 3. This CDR3 reads CASTKGASYNEQFF. In nucleotides, the CDR3 is TGTGCCAGCACAAAGGGGGCCTCCTACAATGAGCAGTTCTTC.

This chain joins TRBV5-4 and TRBJ2-3; 10 nucleotides agree with TRBD1. Germline V lookup: CDR1 SGHNT, CDR2 YYREEE (reference sequence). V trimming: 5 bases; J trimming: 3 bases; junction bases outside the gene matches: 6. The CDR3 contains 15 residues. CDR3 sequence (DNA): TGTGCCAGCAGGCAGACAGGGGGCTCGACAGATACGCAGTATTTT. This codes for CASRQTGGSTDTQYF.

This clone has a single count. This chain links TRBV5-1 with TRBJ2-2; maybe TRBD2 (6 bases). The CDR3 consists of 16 residues. Germline loops: CDR1 SGHRS, CDR2 YFSETQ. Trimming shortened V by 1 base and J by 4 bases, and 14 bases separated the two germline ends. CDR3 sequence reads: CASSLYREYVTGELFF. The CDR3 DNA follows: TGCGCCAGCAGCTTGTACCGGGAGTACGTCACCGGGGAGCTGTTTTTT.

J is TRBJ2-3 and V is TRBV18, with TRBD2 matching 9 bases. This CDR3 has 16 residues. The ends lost 3 bases at V and 2 bases at J; junction bases unmatched: 6. Germline V CDR1 and CDR2: KGHSH, LQKENI. The CDR3 sequence: CASSPSASGNTDTQYF. CDR3 sequence (DNA): TGTGCCAGCTCACCCTCGGCTAGCGGGAACACAGATACGCAGTATTTT.

The V gene is TRBV6-5, the J gene TRBJ2-1; D uncertain. Germline values: CDR1 MNHEY, CDR2 SVGAGI. The CDR3 spans 13 residues. V gave up 2 bases and J gave up 10 bases, with 12 bases separating them. As DNA, the CDR3 is TGTGCCAGCAGTTACACATGGGGTCGGGAGCAGTTCTTC. This sequence encodes CASSYTWGREQFF.

The chain uses TRBV19 and TRBJ2-1; TRBD2 agrees at 8 bases. There are 15 residues in the CDR3. CDR1 LNHDA and CDR2 SQIVND come from the germline V gene (reference sequence). The V gene end was trimmed by 5 bases and the J gene end by 2 bases; junction bases not matched to a gene: 5. DNA of the CDR3: TGTGCCAGTAGTCCAGGGACTAGTCCCTACAATGAGCAGTTCTTC. Residues: CASSPGTSPYNEQFF.

The genes are TRBV7-2 and TRBJ2-2; tentative D call: TRBD2 (7 bases). Per germline, CDR1 SGHTA and CDR2 FQGNSA. Trimming removed 8 bases from V and 8 bases from J, with 21 bases in between. The CDR3 length is 15 residues. The CDR3 sequence: CASGPRGGPGGELFF. In DNA form, the CDR3 reads TGTGCCAGCGGGCCCAGGGGAGGGCCTGGGGGGGAGCTGTTTTTT.

This clone was detected only once. The chain recombines TRBV7-2 with TRBJ2-5; TRBD2 might be the D (6 bases). Germline CDR1 is SGHTA and CDR2 is FQGNSA. CDR3 size: 15 residues. V shed 5 bases and J shed 3 bases, with 16 bases lying between them. CDR3 nucleotide sequence: TGTGCCAGCAGCCCGGGGGTATTGGGGGAAGAGACCCAGTACTTC. Amino acid sequence: CASSPGVLGEETQYF.

V is TRBV27 and J is TRBJ2-7; D unresolved. CDR1 MNHEY and CDR2 SMNVEV come from the germline V gene (reference sequence). This CDR3 spans 15 amino acids. The germline V and J ends were trimmed by 0 bases and 2 bases, with 11 bases remaining between them. The CDR3 sequence: CASSLSPTQTYEQYF. In DNA form, the CDR3 reads TGTGCCAGCAGTTTATCGCCGACTCAAACCTACGAGCAGTACTTC.

CDR3 region: CASSSLQGWETQYF. The CDR3 coding sequence is TGTGCCAGCAGCTCTTTACAGGGTTGGGAGACCCAGTACTTC. V usage is TRBV7-2 and J usage is TRBJ2-5, with a weak D call TRBD1 (6 bases). The CDR3 consists of 14 residues. Trimming left V 4 bases short and J 5 bases short, with 14 bases between. In germline, CDR1 is SGHTA, CDR2 FQGNSA.

J is TRBJ2-1 and V is TRBV2; TRBD2 aligns across 9 bases. The germline V gene encodes CDR1 SNHLY and CDR2 FYNNEI. With V trimmed by 6 bases and J by 2 bases, 5 bases remained unmatched. The CDR3 totals 15 residues. The CDR3 coding sequence is TGTGCCAGCAGGGATAGCGGGAGTACCTACAATGAGCAGTTCTTC. This codes for CASRDSGSTYNEQFF.

V is TRBV2 and J is TRBJ1-5; 7 nucleotides line up with TRBD1. V lost 6 bases and J lost 4; bases outside the gene matches: 6. The germline gives CDR1 SNHLY, CDR2 FYNNEI. This CDR3 contains 14 residues. The chain's CDR3 is CASSRDSGNQPQHF. CDR3 nucleotide sequence: TGTGCCAGCAGCCGGGACAGCGGTAATCAGCCCCAGCATTTT.

The chain employs TRBV6-1 and TRBJ2-7; 7 bases are a match to TRBD1. The CDR3 contains 12 residues. The trim removed 8 bases at V and 2 bases at J, leaving 3 bases unmatched. The germline gives CDR1 MNHNS, CDR2 SASEGT. The CDR3 sequence is CASGDSPYEQYF. The CDR3 region has the DNA TGTGCCAGCGGGGACAGCCCCTACGAGCAGTACTTC.

The V and J genes are TRBV5-1 and TRBJ2-2; D perhaps matches TRBD1 (6 bases). The germline gives CDR1 SGHRS, CDR2 YFSETQ. The CDR3 loop spans 16 amino acids. The V gene lost 0 bases and the J gene lost 5 bases, with 14 bases spanning the gap. CDR3 bases: TGCGCCAGCAGCTTGGCCGCGCAGGACAGTACCGGGGAGCTGTTTTTT. Translated, it gives CASSLAAQDSTGELFF.

J is TRBJ2-1 and V is TRBV9; 8 bases fit TRBD2. CDR3 size: 17 residues. The trim removed 0 bases at V and 3 bases at J, leaving 8 bases unmatched. Germline V CDR1 and CDR2: SGDLS, YYNGEE. Here the CDR3 reads CASSVVVSGRGYNEQFF. The CDR3 DNA sequence: TGTGCCAGCAGCGTAGTAGTAAGCGGGAGAGGCTACAATGAGCAGTTCTTC.

The chain joins TRBV7-9 to TRBJ1-4, with D possibly TRBD1 on 6 matching bases. CDR1 is SEHNR, CDR2 FQNEAQ, per germline (reference sequence). CDR3 size: 14 residues. V lost 5 bases and J lost 5, with 12 bases in between. This chain's CDR3 is CASSAPGQNEKLFF. The CDR3 DNA sequence: TGTGCCAGCAGCGCCCCCGGACAGAATGAAAAACTGTTTTTT.

The rearrangement uses TRBV28 and TRBJ1-2, with TRBD1 matching over 7 bases. CDR3 length: 15 residues. V trimming: 5 bases; J trimming: 3 bases; junction bases outside the gene matches: 9. CDR1 and CDR2 (germline): MDHEN, SYDVKM. The CDR3 region is CASSPGTAVYYGYTF. In DNA, the CDR3 is TGTGCCAGCAGTCCAGGGACAGCTGTCTACTATGGCTACACCTTC.

The gene calls are TRBV2 and TRBJ1-4; perhaps TRBD1 as D (6 bases). The CDR3 length is 15 residues. V lost 2 bases, J lost 6 bases, and 13 bases lay in between. Germline CDR1 is SNHLY and CDR2 is FYNNEI. The CDR3 loop reads CASSELRGVHEKLFF. The CDR3 DNA reads as TGTGCCAGCAGTGAACTTAGGGGGGTACATGAAAAACTGTTTTTT.

V usage is TRBV6-1 and J usage is TRBJ2-7; D might be TRBD2 (5 bases). V was clipped by 3 bases and J by 7 bases, with 16 bases between them. The CDR3 consists of 14 residues. Germline CDR1 reads MNHNS; CDR2 reads SASEGT. CDR3 loop: CASSDRAPGREQYF. The DNA of the CDR3 is TGTGCCAGCAGTGATAGGGCACCTGGGAGAGAGCAGTACTTC.

V gene TRBV11-2 combines with J gene TRBJ1-2; the D gene is possibly TRBD1 (5 bases). The CDR3 consists of 15 residues. Germline V CDR1 and CDR2: SGHAT, FQNNGV. V was trimmed by 5 bases and J by 2 bases, leaving 15 bases between them. CDR3: CASSQRGSGNYGYTF. The CDR3 bases are TGTGCCAGCAGCCAACGGGGCTCAGGGAACTATGGCTACACCTTC.

V and J are TRBV19 and TRBJ2-3; TRBD1 agrees at 8 bases. The CDR3 extends over 15 amino acids. The germline V gene encodes CDR1 LNHDA and CDR2 SQIVND (reference sequence). The ends lost 7 bases at V and 3 bases at J; junction bases unmatched: 9. Written as DNA, the CDR3 is TGTGCCAGTACCTACAGGCGGGACAGGACAGATACGCAGTATTTT. As protein: CASTYRRDRTDTQYF.

V usage is TRBV28 and J usage is TRBJ2-7; 7 nucleotides agree with TRBD2. CDR1 MDHEN and CDR2 SYDVKM come from the germline V gene. V trimming: 2 bases; J trimming: 4 bases; junction bases outside the gene matches: 8. The CDR3 is 15 residues long. CDR3 residues: CASSLRASGYYEQYF. CDR3 nucleotide sequence: TGTGCCAGCAGTTTAAGGGCTAGCGGATATTACGAGCAGTACTTC. The variable domain in full, with the rest retrieved from reference TRBV28 and TRBJ2-7, is DVKVTQSSRYLVKRTGEKVFLECVQDMDHENMFWYRQDPGLGLRLIYFSYDVKMKEKGDIPEGYSVSREKKERFSLILESASTNQTSMYLCASSLRASGYYEQYFGPGTRLTVT.

The rearrangement links TRBV9 to TRBJ2-7; D is unclear. This CDR3 contains 12 residues. V gave up 5 bases and J gave up 8 bases, with 14 bases separating them. Germline V gene lookup returns CDR1 SGDLS and CDR2 YYNGEE. This CDR3 reads CASSTSSSQQYF. CDR3 DNA: TGTGCCAGCAGTACATCTAGTTCCCAGCAGTACTTC.

The chain joins TRBV7-2 to TRBJ1-1; D is perhaps TRBD1 (6 bases). In germline, CDR1 is SGHTA, CDR2 FQGNSA. CDR3 length equals 14 residues. The V end was cut by 5 bases, the J end by 0 bases, with 10 bases between. In DNA form, the CDR3 reads TGTGCCAGCAGCCAAGACAGGCTGAACACTGAAGCTTTCTTT. Amino acids: CASSQDRLNTEAFF.